A single sample is the source of the 9 T cell receptor beta chains below, sequenced in a study of T cell clonality in common variable immunodeficiency. Assay used: immunoSEQ multiplex PCR; TCRdb lists only in-frame clones, some missing. The sample lists 40,000 to 60,000 clones, none appearing once, the ten largest making up about 2%. The sequenced material came from peripheral blood mononuclear cells. These receptors were obtained from a person between 18 and 75 years old in good health.

This clone was recorded at least ten times. The read finishes 3 residues shy of the CDR3 end, and the germline J gene is used to complete it. The chain links TRBV7-2 to TRBJ1-4; the D gene is possibly TRBD1 (5 bases). The germline V and J ends were trimmed by 1 base and 1 base, with 7 bases remaining between them. Germline CDR1 reads SGHTA; CDR2 reads FQGNSA. The CDR3 has 15 residues. The CDR3 region is CASSLVGGTNEKLFF. Incomplete CDR3 DNA: TGTGCCAGCAGCTTAGTGGGGGGAACTAATGAAAAA.

In its sample, this clone was seen many times. The read ends 3 residues early relative to the CDR3; the germline J gene fills the gap. V gene TRBV19 combines with J gene TRBJ1-5, with a weak D call TRBD1 (6 bases). The CDR3 length is 15 residues. The germline V gene has CDR1 LNHDA and CDR2 SQIVND (reference sequence). Trimming left V 6 bases short and J 0 bases short, with 12 bases between. The CDR3: CASSRDTYSNQPQHF. CDR3 DNA (partial): TGTGCCAGTAGCCGGGACACCTATAGCAATCAGCCC.

This clone was seen many times. The read stops 3 residues short of the end of the CDR3; the missing end is completed from the germline J gene. The chain couples TRBV12-3 or TRBV12-4 to TRBJ2-7, with D possibly being TRBD1 (5 bases). The CDR3 extends over 13 amino acids. V lost 2 bases to trimming and J lost 6 bases, with 11 bases between them. This CDR3 is CASSLTGTAEQYF. CDR3 DNA (partial): TGTGCCAGCAGTTTAACAGGTACTGCCGAG.

This clone showed up just a few times. The sequenced fragment ends 3 residues before the CDR3 boundary, so the rest is inferred from the germline J gene. This chain uses TRBV7-9 with TRBJ2-4, with D tentatively TRBD1 (6 bases). The CDR3 runs to 13 residues. Germline CDR1 reads SEHNR; CDR2 reads FQNEAQ (reference sequence). The CDR3 loop reads CASSLDTGNGQYF. The sequenced part of the CDR3 DNA is TGTGCCAGCAGCTTAGACACAGGGAACGGT. Variable domain in full (rest from reference TRBV7-9 and TRBJ2-4): DTGVSQNPRHKITKRGQNVTFRCDPISEHNRLYWYRQTLGQGPEFLTYFQNEAQLEKSRLLSDRFSAERPKGSFSTLEIQRTEQGDSAMYLCASSLDTGNGQYFGAGTRLSVL.

At least ten counts were recorded for this clone. The CDR3 loop is CASSPQVETSEAFF. The DNA read from the CDR3 is TGTGCCAGCTCACCCCAGGTAGAAACCTCCGAA. This rearrangement joins TRBV18 to TRBJ1-1, with D unresolved. Sequencing ends 3 residues short of the CDR3 end; the germline J gene provides the rest. The CDR3 length is 14 residues. Per germline, CDR1 KGHSH and CDR2 LQKENI.

The sample holds a few counts of this clone. A much larger clone sits a single nucleotide away, making a read error possible. The CDR3 end falls 3 residues outside the read, so it is completed with the germline J gene. This chain connects TRBV7-6 to TRBJ1-4; 7 nucleotides align to TRBD1. The CDR3 covers 17 residues. Germline lookup yields CDR1 SGHVS and CDR2 FNYEAQ. CDR3: CASSSRQGVSGANVLFF. CDR3 DNA (partial): TGTGCCAGCAGCTCGAGACAGGGAGTCTCTGGGGCCAACGTA.

This clone was detected many times. The CDR3 end lies 3 residues beyond the end of the read and is filled in from the germline J gene. The V and J genes are TRBV6-1 and TRBJ2-6; D call uncertain. Looked up from germline, CDR1 is MNHNS and CDR2 is SASEGT. The CDR3 runs 15 residues. V was shortened by 6 bases and J by 0 bases, with 9 bases between the two germline ends. The CDR3 reads CASREPNSGANVLTF. CDR3 DNA (partial): TGTGCCAGCAGAGAACCAAACTCTGGGGCCAACGTC.

In this sample, this clone turned up a few times. One end of the junction varies from germline; a read error may be responsible. The read comes to an end 3 residues before the CDR3 does, leaving the germline J gene to fill in the end. The chain uses TRBV18 and TRBJ1-4, with D uncertain. CDR3 length equals 15 residues. The germline V gene has CDR1 KGHSH and CDR2 LQKENI. CDR3 sequence: CASSPQTATNKKLFF. The covered CDR3 bases are TGTGCCAGCTCACCTCAGACTGCAACTAATAAAAAA.

This clone was seen ten or more times. The read ends 3 residues early relative to the CDR3; the germline J gene fills the gap. The chain joins TRBV5-1 to TRBJ2-2, with D perhaps matching TRBD1 (5 bases). The V end was cut by 0 bases, the J end by 4 bases, with 10 bases between. This CDR3 spans 15 amino acids. In germline, CDR1 is SGHRS, CDR2 YFSETQ. This CDR3 reads CASSLAQGSTGELFF. The sequenced CDR3 bases are TGCGCCAGCAGCTTGGCGCAGGGTAGCACCGGGGAG.